This T cell receptor beta chain was obtained from a study of blood T cells in healthy people across ages. Study information: Using template switching, researchers captured about one barcoded beta molecule for each two T cells.

This clonotype came up a few times. Deletions cut 1 base from V and 0 bases from J, with 10 bases between. CDR3 length: 15 amino acids. Germline values: CDR1 LNHNV, CDR2 YYDKDF (reference sequence). Primers used in a second PCR of roughly 6 to 11 cycles were a sample-barcoded 5' primer and a J-beta primer mix. Via MiXCR, TCRdb re-called the 5' RACE reads, giving one row per CDR3 protein. This table holds about 930,000 distinct CDR3 sequences, approximately 32% found once. Separately, the same data were catalogued under a study of T cells of mothers and their children. That paper notes: Whether related or unrelated, pairs show similar shaping of TCR recombination output by thymic selection.

The rearrangement links TRBV15 to TRBJ2-7; D is perhaps TRBD2 (7 bases). Sequencing was done on a sample of blood. The origin of this receptor is a woman aged 40 to 50 in good health. CDR3 sequence: CATSRVGGPSYEQYF. The CDR3 DNA reads TGTGCCACCAGCAGAGTGGGGGGGCCCTCCTACGAGCAGTACTTC.